The present T cell receptor (beta chain) was sequenced within a study of CD8+ T cells in alopecia areata. Both peripheral blood and punch biopsies of lesional scalp skin were obtained from patients who had alopecia areata. The researchers isolated CD4+ and CD8+ T cells from PBMCs by sorting. In the case of this clone: Antigen specificity is unknown.

Reverse transcription of extracted RNA yielded cDNA, which provided the sequencing template. Produced via immunoSEQ multiplex PCR; TCRdb's table is partial and in-frame only. The sample includes about 200,000 clones, about 60% seen only once; the top ten take more than 0.4%. Study-level results: Relative to normal scalp, lesional scalp, especially alopecia totalis/universalis, showed higher clonality. Normal skin's resident alphabeta T cells are sequenced alongside lesional scalp T cells.

Germline V CDR1 and CDR2: MNHEY, SVGAGI. The V end was cut by 2 bases, the J end by 4 bases, with 11 bases between. The CDR3 is 14 amino acids. The origin of this receptor is a human donor with alopecia areata. The sample consisted of CD4+ T cells sorted from blood, taken at week 0. The chain recombines TRBV6-5 with TRBJ1-2; the D gene is possibly TRBD1 (6 bases). The CDR3 here is CASSYVEGGYGYTF. In DNA form, the CDR3 reads TGTGCCAGCAGTTACGTCGAGGGGGGCTATGGCTACACCTTC.